The 21 T cell receptor beta chains below come from one sample, sequenced in a study of identical twins. One entry per CDR3 protein results from TCRdb running MiXCR on the 5' RACE reads. The table has around 340,000 distinct CDR3 sequences, 9% to 15% seen once. The sample was also linked to a second study, of yellow fever vaccine responses in identical twins.

The material sequenced was CD8+ T cells sorted from blood. The origin of the receptors is a woman aged 18-29 years in good health.

This clonotype was counted at least ten times. The genes are TRBV7-7 and TRBJ2-2; no reliable D call. V was pared by 1 base and J by 5 bases, with 5 bases between. Germline V lookup: CDR1 SSHAT, CDR2 FNYEAQ (reference sequence). The CDR3 is 13 amino acids. In DNA form, the CDR3 reads TGTGCCAGCAGCTTAGACTTGACCGGGGAGCTGTTTTTT. Its translation is CASSLDLTGELFF.

This clonotype has just a few counts. The chain couples TRBV29-1 to TRBJ1-2; perhaps TRBD1 as D (6 bases). This CDR3 region has 18 residues. The V and J ends lost 4 bases and 7 bases respectively, with 31 bases between them. Germline loops: CDR1 SQVTM, CDR2 ANQGSEA. The CDR3 spells CSVGPRDHGARGAPGYTF. The CDR3 DNA sequence: TGCAGCGTTGGCCCCCGGGACCATGGGGCCCGGGGGGCGCCTGGCTACACCTTC. Using reference TRBV29-1 and TRBJ1-2 for the parts outside the CDR3, the full variable domain is SAVISQKPSRDICQRGTSLTIQCQVDSQVTMMFWYRQQPGQSLTLIATANQGSEATYESGFVIDKFPISRPNLTFSTLTVSNMSPEDSSIYLCSVGPRDHGARGAPGYTFGSGTRLTVV.

The V call is TRBV12-3 or TRBV12-4, the J call TRBJ2-1; unclear D gene. V was trimmed by 3 bases and J by 4 bases, leaving 10 bases between them. There are 14 residues in the CDR3. The CDR3 DNA is TGTGCCAGCAGTTTCCGCCTTAGTTACAATGAGCAGTTCTTC. Its protein is CASSFRLSYNEQFF.

This chain links TRBV28 with TRBJ1-2; D is unclear. V shed 10 bases and J shed 8 bases, with 14 bases lying between them. Germline-derived CDR1 and CDR2 are MDHEN and SYDVKM. This CDR3 is built from 11 residues. CDR3 nucleotide sequence: TGTGCCACCGTTGAGGCGGGGGGCTACACCTTC. Its protein product is CATVEAGGYTF.

This clonotype was observed many times. This chain connects TRBV7-9 to TRBJ2-1; TRBD2 is a possible D gene (6 bases). Germline CDR1 SEHNR, CDR2 FQNEAQ (reference sequence). The germline V and J ends were trimmed by 2 bases and 6 bases, with 8 bases remaining between them. This CDR3 spans 13 amino acids. This CDR3 reads CASSLTSSNEQFF. CDR3 in DNA: TGTGCCAGCAGCTTAACTAGCTCCAATGAGCAGTTCTTC.

This clonotype was found a few times. The gene calls are TRBV27 and TRBJ2-7; maybe TRBD1 (6 bases). The CDR3 is made up of 12 amino acids. Germline CDR1 and CDR2: MNHEY and SMNVEV (reference sequence). Trimming stripped 5 bases from V and 5 bases from J, with 10 bases between. For the CDR3, the DNA is TGTGCCAGCAGTGGGACATGGGACGAGCAGTACTTC. Protein sequence: CASSGTWDEQYF.

This clonotype turned up a few times. The V call is TRBV10-2, the J call TRBJ2-7, with TRBD1 matching over 7 bases. There are 11 residues in the CDR3. CDR1 and CDR2 from the germline V gene are WSHSY and SAAADI. Losses at the gene ends were 8 bases for V and 2 bases for J; bases not matched to a gene: 0. The CDR3 bases are TGCGCCAGCGGACAGGCCTACGAGCAGTACGTC. It specifies CASGQAYEQYV.

The chain links TRBV24-1 to TRBJ1-1; the D gene is possibly TRBD1 (6 bases). Trimming took off 1 base at V and 11 bases at J, with 10 bases between the two ends. There are 12 residues in the CDR3. Germline CDR1 reads KGHDR; CDR2 reads SFDVKD. The CDR3 nucleotides read TGTGCCACCAGTGATTTCGGACAGTTGGCTTTCTTT. Amino acid sequence: CATSDFGQLAFF.

This clonotype showed up just a few times. The chain is built from TRBV5-1 and TRBJ2-1; no clear D. Germline V gene lookup returns CDR1 SGHRS and CDR2 YFSETQ. V lost 0 bases to trimming and J lost 5 bases, with 12 bases between them. There are 15 residues in the CDR3. The chain's CDR3 is CASSLVVGFHNEQFF. CDR3 DNA: TGCGCCAGCAGCTTGGTTGTGGGGTTTCACAATGAGCAGTTCTTC.

This clonotype was recorded at least ten times. The chain carries TRBV4-1 and TRBJ2-3; weak D call: TRBD1 (6 bases). V lost 3 bases to trimming and J lost 4 bases, with 17 bases between them. Germline V gene sequence: CDR1 MGHRA, CDR2 YSYEKL. The CDR3 runs 16 residues. Here the CDR3 reads CASSHPKEGVADTQYF. CDR3 nucleotide sequence: TGCGCCAGCAGCCATCCTAAAGAGGGGGTGGCAGATACGCAGTATTTT.

This clonotype was picked up a small number of times. CDR3 coding DNA: TGCGCCAGCAGCCAAGATCCTGGAGGGGGCTACTCCGGGGAGCTGTTTTTT. Translated: CASSQDPGGGYSGELFF. V and J are TRBV4-1 and TRBJ2-2, with D possibly being TRBD1 (7 bases). The germline V gene has CDR1 MGHRA and CDR2 YSYEKL. The CDR3 loop spans 17 amino acids. Trimming took off 0 bases at V and 6 bases at J, with 17 bases between the two ends.

This clonotype was seen a few times. The chain joins TRBV12-3 or TRBV12-4 to TRBJ2-2, with D maybe TRBD2 (6 bases). CDR3 length: 19 amino acids. V gave up 5 bases and J gave up 0 bases, with 22 bases separating them. CDR3 amino acids: CASSDLWRVVGSNTGELFF. Here the CDR3 DNA reads TGTGCCAGCAGTGATTTGTGGAGGGTAGTTGGTTCGAACACCGGGGAGCTGTTTTTT.

The chain couples TRBV24-1 to TRBJ2-5, with D unclear. V lost 0 bases and J lost 3, with 7 bases in between. Germline CDR1 is KGHDR and CDR2 is SFDVKD. The CDR3 is 14 residues long. CDR3: CATSDLDGEETQYF. CDR3 nucleotides: TGTGCCACCAGTGATTTGGACGGTGAAGAGACCCAGTACTTC.

J is TRBJ2-1 and V is TRBV27; 9 bases are a match to TRBD2. The CDR3 totals 16 residues. The germline gives CDR1 MNHEY, CDR2 SMNVEV (reference sequence). The V gene end was trimmed by 6 bases and the J gene end by 4 bases; junction bases not matched to a gene: 10. The CDR3 DNA is TGTGCCAGCAGCCCAATAGCGGGGGCCAATTACAATGAGCAGTTCTTC. This gives the protein CASSPIAGANYNEQFF.

This chain connects TRBV6-1 to TRBJ2-6; the D gene is possibly TRBD1 (6 bases). This CDR3 contains 18 residues. The V end was cut by 2 bases, the J end by 0 bases, with 14 bases between. The V gene's germline CDR1 is MNHNS and CDR2 SASEGT. The CDR3 is CASSESTGTFSGANVLTF. Here the CDR3 DNA reads TGTGCCAGCAGTGAATCGACAGGAACTTTCTCTGGGGCCAACGTCCTGACTTTC.

The table lists this clonotype with a few counts. The chain combines TRBV28 with TRBJ2-1, with D uncertain. The CDR3 totals 12 residues. V was trimmed by 11 bases and J by 4 bases, leaving 12 bases between them. Germline loops: CDR1 MDHEN, CDR2 SYDVKM. The CDR3 spells CAHSWGYNEQFF. The CDR3 region has the DNA TGTGCCCATAGTTGGGGATACAATGAGCAGTTCTTC.

The rearrangement uses TRBV29-1 and TRBJ2-2; D gene ambiguous. Trimming pared 5 bases from V and 5 bases from J, leaving 6 bases between. Germline assignment: CDR1 SQVTM and CDR2 ANQGSEA. This CDR3 spans 11 amino acids. The CDR3 spells CSVRKTGELFF. CDR3 bases: TGCAGCGTTCGGAAAACCGGGGAGCTGTTTTTT.

Ten or more counts support this clonotype. The chain has TRBV12-3 or TRBV12-4 and TRBJ1-2; possible D gene TRBD1, 5 bases. V was shortened by 2 bases and J by 0 bases, with 13 bases between the two germline ends. The CDR3 is 16 residues long. As DNA, the CDR3 is TGTGCCAGCAGTTTATTGGGGGTTGATGCTAACTATGGCTACACCTTC. The encoded protein is CASSLLGVDANYGYTF.

This clonotype has just a few counts. The chain employs TRBV4-1 and TRBJ2-1, with 10 bases fitting TRBD2. Unmatched junction bases numbered 5, after V lost 1 base and J lost 2 bases. The germline V gene encodes CDR1 MGHRA and CDR2 YSYEKL. This CDR3 is built from 17 residues. The CDR3 nucleotides read TGCGCCAGCAGCCAAGCAGGCCTAGCGGGAGCCTACAATGAGCAGTTCTTC. This encodes CASSQAGLAGAYNEQFF.

Points on this clonotype: A single base separates this from a much larger clone, so it may be a read error. This chain uses TRBV20-1 with TRBJ2-1; perhaps TRBD2 as D (6 bases). CDR3 length equals 17 residues. From germline, CDR1 is DFQATT and CDR2 SNEGSKA (reference sequence). The CDR3 nucleotides are TGCTGTGCTAGAGAACCTGAACGTAGCGGAAATCACAATGAGCAGTTCTTC. This translates into CCAREPERSGNHNEQFF.

This clonotype has a count of ten or more. The J gene is TRBJ2-5, the V gene TRBV12-3 or TRBV12-4, with D perhaps matching TRBD2 (5 bases). Trimming left V 7 bases short and J 3 bases short, with 12 bases between. CDR3 length: 13 residues. The CDR3 is CASTWTGKETQYF. The CDR3 coding sequence is TGTGCCAGCACCTGGACTGGTAAAGAGACCCAGTACTTC.